This TCR beta chain was captured in a study of regulatory dendritic cells for organ transplantation. The protocol was immunoSEQ multiplex PCR, while the TCRdb copy is restricted to in-frame clones and leaves out a portion. There are 35,000 to 40,000 clones in the sample; 75% to 95% occur only once, and over 0.1% lies in the top ten. Study-level results: Resting memory CD8+ T cells held the most alloreactive clonotypes.

Germline loops: CDR1 SGHKS, CDR2 YYEKEE (reference sequence). CDR3 size: 13 residues. The ends were cut back, 8 bases at V and 0 bases at J, with 9 bases in the middle. A note on this clone: The antigen is undetermined.

The sample taken for sequencing was naive CD8+ T cells from blood. Noted subset: CD45RA+ naive T cells. The sequence derives from a human donor in good health. The chain carries TRBV5-5 and TRBJ1-3; D not certain. The CDR3 is CARGGSSGNTIYF. For the CDR3, the DNA is TGTGCCAGGGGCGGCAGCTCTGGAAACACCATATATTTT.